Reported below is one T cell receptor beta chain. No antigen is known for it. The data were produced by immunoSEQ multiplex PCR, yet TCRdb's version contains in-frame clones alone and is incomplete. This table holds roughly 180,000 clones, 72% found once. The data stem from a study of cytotoxic CD8 clonotypes in ibrutinib-treated CLL. The overall study: Partial responders about 25, complete 2; about 12 progressed and about 15 stayed in remission by median roughly 70 months. Average yields of around 260,000 productive templates and approximately 94,000 productive rearrangements characterized the samples. Overall study results and limits: Having risen at ibrutinib response, clonality had fallen back toward baseline by progression. Rare overall, public clonotypes shrank or held steady under therapy.

V was pared by 2 bases and J by 13 bases, with 7 bases of the junction left unmatched. This CDR3 has 13 amino acids. Looked up from germline, CDR1 is SGHAT and CDR2 is FQDESV (reference sequence). This material consisted of PBMCs, taken after 24 months of ibrutinib treatment. This chain connects TRBV11-1 to TRBJ1-2; 10 bases map to TRBD1. The receptor was isolated from a human donor with chronic lymphocytic leukemia. CDR3 residues: CASSLNRDRGCTF. The CDR3 coding sequence is TGTGCCAGCAGCTTAAACCGGGACAGGGGATGCACCTTC.